The 27 T cell receptor beta chains below come from one sample, sequenced in a study of control samples from healthy donors and cancer patients. Libraries were prepared by immunoSEQ multiplex PCR; TCRdb keeps only in-frame clonotypes and omits some of them. The sample yields under 70,000 clones, 90% seen once. Specimen: PBMCs. The receptors were gathered from a woman aged 45 to 65 with colorectal cancer.

V and J are TRBV19 and TRBJ1-5, with TRBD1 as a possible D gene (6 bases). Germline CDR1 is LNHDA and CDR2 is SQIVND (reference sequence). The CDR3 contains 15 residues. CDR3 DNA: TGTGCGACAGGTGCTGTTTTATATAGCAATCAGCCCCAGCATTTT. This sequence encodes CATGAVLYSNQPQHF. The complete variable domain, with remaining parts taken from reference TRBV19 and TRBJ1-5, reads DGGITQSPKYLFRKEGQNVTLSCEQNLNHDAMYWYRQDPGQGLRLIYYSQIVNDFQKGDIAEGYSVSREKKESFPLTVTSAQKNPTAFYLCATGAVLYSNQPQHFGDGTRLSIL.

Turning to this clone: The junction departs from the called germline gene at one end, perhaps through a read error. V and J are TRBV2 and TRBJ2-4, with 7 bases identical to TRBD1. Germline CDR1 SNHLY, CDR2 FYNNEI. The CDR3 runs 14 residues. CDR3 nucleotides: TGTGCCAGCAGCGCCATTACGAGCGACAGGGTCGGAGACTTC. This translates into CASSAITSDRVGDF. Together with reference TRBV2 and TRBJ2-4, the CDR3 gives the full variable domain: EPEVTQTPSHQVTQMGQEVILRCVPISNHLYFYWYRQILGQKVEFLVSFYNNEISEKSEIFDDQFSVERPDGSNFTLKIRSTKLEDSAMYFCASSAITSDRVGDFGAGTRLSVL.

This chain joins TRBV5-8 and TRBJ1-1; 7 bases are a match to TRBD1. Germline CDR1 reads SGHTS; CDR2 reads YDEGEE. J lost 8 bases, V lost 4 bases, and 11 bases had no gene match. The CDR3 length is 14 residues. The CDR3 protein is CASSRLTGNKEAFF. DNA for the CDR3: TGTGCCAGCAGCCGTCTGACAGGGAATAAGGAAGCTTTCTTT.

Here the CDR3 reads CAISESDEQFF. The CDR3 region has the DNA TGTGCCATCAGTGAGTCGGATGAGCAGTTCTTC. The chain joins TRBV10-3 to TRBJ2-1; no clear D gene. Germline V lookup: CDR1 ENHRY, CDR2 SYGVKD. The CDR3 has 11 amino acids. With 0 bases removed from V and 8 bases from J, the gap between germline ends came to 2 bases.

The V call is TRBV3-1 (or the pseudogene TRBV3-2), the J call TRBJ2-6; 7 nucleotides line up with TRBD1. Germline V gene lookup returns CDR1 LGHDT and CDR2 YNNKEL (reference sequence). This CDR3 contains 16 residues. Trimming at V came to 7 bases and at J to 0 bases, leaving 6 bases not matched to a gene. CDR3 loop: CASTGTVNSGANVLTF. The CDR3 DNA is TGTGCCAGCACCGGGACAGTAAACTCTGGGGCCAACGTCCTGACTTTC.

The chain joins TRBV4-2 to TRBJ2-2, with D perhaps given as TRBD1 or TRBD2 (5 bases each). The germline V gene has CDR1 LGHNA and CDR2 YNFKEQ. Trimming shortened V by 8 bases and J by 2 bases, and 12 bases separated the two germline ends. The CDR3 has 14 residues. CDR3 sequence reads: CASRRDLNTGELFF. The CDR3 bases are TGTGCCAGCCGACGGGACCTCAACACCGGGGAGCTGTTTTTT.

In its sample, this clone was seen once. The gene calls are TRBV7-9 and TRBJ1-1, with D hard to call. Germline V lookup: CDR1 SEHNR, CDR2 FQNEAQ (reference sequence). The V end lost 3 bases, the J end lost 3 bases, and 8 bases lay between the germline ends. The CDR3 loop spans 13 amino acids. Written as DNA, the CDR3 is TGTGCCAGCAGCTTTCCGCTGGACACTGAAGCTTTCTTT. This gives the protein CASSFPLDTEAFF.

CDR3 in amino acids: CASSLFGVRWALTGNTIYF. CDR3 sequence (DNA): TGTGCCAGCAGTTTATTCGGGGTTCGTTGGGCTTTGACTGGAAACACCATATATTTT. The rearrangement links TRBV28 to TRBJ1-3; D unresolved. Per germline, CDR1 MDHEN and CDR2 SYDVKM. CDR3 size: 19 residues. Trimming removed 1 base from V and 2 bases from J, with 21 bases in between. The variable domain in full, completed from reference TRBV28 and TRBJ1-3, reads DVKVTQSSRYLVKRTGEKVFLECVQDMDHENMFWYRQDPGLGLRLIYFSYDVKMKEKGDIPEGYSVSREKKERFSLILESASTNQTSMYLCASSLFGVRWALTGNTIYFGEGSWLTVV.

This chain links TRBV10-3 with TRBJ1-1; 7 nucleotides line up with TRBD1. The CDR3 is 13 residues long. Germline CDR1 is ENHRY and CDR2 is SYGVKD. V shed 7 bases, J shed 2 bases, and the junction held 4 bases outside the gene matches. The CDR3 DNA reads as TGTGCCATCAAGGAGGGGGCAAACACTGAAGCTTTCTTT. Amino acids: CAIKEGANTEAFF.

This chain links TRBV7-6 with TRBJ1-4, with 8 nucleotides matching TRBD1. The CDR3 is 15 amino acids. The junction had 6 bases not matched to a gene; V was cut back by 5 bases and J by 4 bases. CDR1 and CDR2 from the germline V gene are SGHVS and FNYEAQ. CDR3 residues: CASSMRTGSNEKLFF. The CDR3 DNA reads as TGTGCCAGCAGCATGAGGACAGGGAGTAATGAAAAACTGTTTTTT.

This clone was observed a single time. CDR3 amino acids: CASSPRDTSYEQYF. CDR3 sequence (DNA): TGTGCCAGCAGCCCACGGGACACCTCCTACGAGCAGTACTTC. V and J are TRBV9 and TRBJ2-7, with a possible D match to TRBD1 (6 bases). V gave up 4 bases and J gave up 0 bases, with 11 bases separating them. In germline, CDR1 is SGDLS, CDR2 YYNGEE. The length of the CDR3 is 14 residues.

This clone was found a few times. V gene TRBV5-1 combines with J gene TRBJ1-1; 9 nucleotides line up with TRBD1. CDR3 length: 14 amino acids. The junction had 5 bases not matched to a gene; V was cut back by 4 bases and J by 4 bases. Germline loops: CDR1 SGHRS, CDR2 YFSETQ. The CDR3 DNA reads as TGCGCCAGCAGCGGAACGACAGGGGGCACTGAAGCTTTCTTT. Translated, it gives CASSGTTGGTEAFF.

V usage is TRBV5-1 and J usage is TRBJ1-1; D unclear. The CDR3 length is 15 residues. Germline V gene data show CDR1 as SGHRS and CDR2 as YFSETQ. The ends were cut back, 0 bases at V and 1 base at J, with 10 bases in the middle. Here the CDR3 DNA reads TGCGCCAGCAGCTTGGGATCAGGCACGAACACTGAAGCTTTCTTT. The encoded protein is CASSLGSGTNTEAFF.

The rearrangement joins TRBV7-8 to TRBJ1-1; tentative D call: TRBD1 (5 bases). CDR3 size: 15 residues. Trimming pared 5 bases from V and 1 base from J, leaving 14 bases between. From germline, CDR1 is SGHVS and CDR2 FQNEAQ. The CDR3 loop is CASSTQVNSNTEAFF. The CDR3 DNA follows: TGTGCCAGCAGCACACAGGTGAATTCGAACACTGAAGCTTTCTTT.

This sequence joins TRBV5-8 and TRBJ1-1, with 7 positions matching TRBD1. Germline assignment: CDR1 SGHTS and CDR2 YDEGEE. V lost 4 bases to trimming and J lost 11 bases; unmatched junction nucleotides: 14. This CDR3 has 14 amino acids. This chain's CDR3 is CASSPKPQGSTAFF. In DNA form, the CDR3 reads TGTGCCAGCAGCCCTAAACCACAGGGGAGTACGGCTTTCTTT.

The chain employs TRBV30 and TRBJ1-1, with 7 positions matching TRBD1. Unmatched junction bases numbered 6, after V lost 1 base and J lost 1 base. CDR1 and CDR2 (germline): GTSNPN, SVGIG (reference sequence). This CDR3 region has 15 residues. CDR3 in amino acids: CAWSGSGQTNTEAFF. In DNA form, the CDR3 reads TGTGCCTGGAGTGGATCGGGACAGACGAACACTGAAGCTTTCTTT.

This clone was detected once. J is TRBJ2-3 and V is TRBV10-3, with D possibly being TRBD1 (6 bases). The CDR3 spans 19 residues. CDR1 and CDR2 from the germline V gene are ENHRY and SYGVKD. Trimming took off 4 bases at V and 5 bases at J, with 28 bases between the two ends. The CDR3 here is CAISARFSGVGGNGDTQYF. For the CDR3, the DNA is TGTGCCATCAGTGCTCGGTTTTCGGGTGTAGGGGGTAATGGAGATACGCAGTATTTT.

The rearrangement joins TRBV2 to TRBJ2-7; 7 nucleotides agree with TRBD2. The V gene end was trimmed by 8 bases and the J gene end by 1 base; junction bases not matched to a gene: 5. The CDR3 is 13 residues long. CDR1 and CDR2 from the germline V gene are SNHLY and FYNNEI. CDR3: CASCTGGSYEQYF. CDR3 bases: TGTGCCAGCTGTACGGGAGGTTCCTACGAGCAGTACTTC.

The gene calls are TRBV20-1 and TRBJ2-5; D gene unclear. The CDR3 has 11 amino acids. Germline lookup yields CDR1 DFQATT and CDR2 SNEGSKA (reference sequence). Trimming removed 6 bases from V and 5 bases from J, with 10 bases in between. This CDR3 reads CSAFPDETQYF. In nucleotides, the CDR3 is TGCAGTGCCTTTCCAGATGAGACCCAGTACTTC.

V gene TRBV3-1 (or the pseudogene TRBV3-2) combines with J gene TRBJ1-2; 7 nucleotides line up with TRBD1. CDR1 is LGHDT and CDR2 is YNNKEL in the germline V gene (reference sequence). With V trimmed by 4 bases and J by 4 bases, 3 bases remained unmatched. CDR3 size: 13 residues. CDR3 protein: CASSPQGLYGYTF. The CDR3 bases are TGTGCCAGCAGCCCACAGGGGCTCTATGGCTACACCTTC.

The J gene is TRBJ2-1, the V gene TRBV2; D is possibly TRBD2 (7 bases). Trimming pared 7 bases from V and 0 bases from J, leaving 16 bases between. This CDR3 contains 16 residues. The germline CDR1 and CDR2 sequences are SNHLY and FYNNEI. The DNA of the CDR3 is TGTGCCAGCACCACCCTAGCGGACAGCTCCTACAATGAGCAGTTCTTC. Its protein is CASTTLADSSYNEQFF.

This sequence joins TRBV14 and TRBJ1-1; D gene unclear. The germline V and J ends were trimmed by 6 bases and 0 bases, with 17 bases remaining between them. Germline V CDR1 and CDR2: SGHDN, FVKESK. The CDR3 spans 16 residues. CDR3 amino acids: CASSPPGLNMNTEAFF. Here the CDR3 DNA reads TGTGCCAGCAGTCCTCCGGGTCTTAACATGAACACTGAAGCTTTCTTT.

The chain is built from TRBV19 and TRBJ2-1, with 12 bases matching TRBD2. The germline V gene has CDR1 LNHDA and CDR2 SQIVND (reference sequence). Trimming at V came to 5 bases and at J to 9 bases, leaving 11 bases not matched to a gene. The CDR3 consists of 16 residues. Here the CDR3 reads CASSWLLAGGYGEQFF. The CDR3 bases are TGTGCCAGTAGTTGGTTGCTAGCGGGAGGGTACGGTGAGCAGTTCTTC.

CDR3 amino acids: CASSPLVKNTEAFF. The CDR3 DNA sequence: TGTGCCAGCAGTCCCCTGGTGAAGAACACTGAAGCTTTCTTT. The rearrangement joins TRBV27 to TRBJ1-1; D is unresolved. Trimming stripped 5 bases from V and 1 base from J, with 11 bases between. Germline CDR1 reads MNHEY; CDR2 reads SMNVEV (reference sequence). The CDR3 has 14 residues.

V and J are TRBV5-8 and TRBJ2-7; D is possibly TRBD1 or TRBD2 (5 bases each). Looked up from germline, CDR1 is SGHTS and CDR2 is YDEGEE. The V gene lost 0 bases and the J gene lost 2 bases, with 21 bases spanning the gap. This CDR3 spans 18 amino acids. The CDR3 bases are TGTGCCAGCAGCTTGGAAAAGGGGACCCTTCTACCTGCCTACGAGCAGTACTTC. Protein: CASSLEKGTLLPAYEQYF.

This clone was found once. This chain links TRBV21-1 with TRBJ2-1; TRBD2 reflects the table's D call only, with no check against the DNA. TRBV21-1 is reported as a pseudogene. The CDR3 has 16 amino acids. CDR3: CASSTIAGSSYNEQFF. Here the CDR3 DNA reads TGTGCCAGCAGTACCATCGCGGGGAGCTCCTACAATGAGCAGTTCTTC.

The chain is built from TRBV19 and TRBJ1-2; 7 bases match TRBD1. Germline V CDR1 and CDR2: LNHDA, SQIVND (reference sequence). The CDR3 is made up of 13 amino acids. The ends lost 8 bases at V and 7 bases at J; junction bases unmatched: 10. The CDR3 loop is CASFKQGLSGYTF. CDR3 DNA sequence: TGTGCCAGTTTTAAACAGGGGTTGAGTGGCTACACCTTC.